This T cell receptor (beta chain) was sequenced in a study of PD-L1 blockade in urothelial cancer. TCRdb keeps only in-frame clones here, not all; method: immunoSEQ multiplex PCR. The table includes 55,000 to 80,000 clones, roughly 79% detected once. Time point defined: pretreatment peripheral blood. Sample: PBMCs, taken around atezolizumab (anti-PD-L1) treatment. This sequence originates from a man aged 65-85 years with urothelial cancer.

The CDR3 nucleotides are TGTGCCAGCAGTTCAACAGGGGCCGCCTATGGCTACACCTTC. It is translated as CASSSTGAAYGYTF. This chain connects TRBV28 to TRBJ1-2; 7 bases fit TRBD1. The CDR3 consists of 14 residues. The V gene end was trimmed by 4 bases and the J gene end by 4 bases; junction bases not matched to a gene: 6. From germline, CDR1 is MDHEN and CDR2 SYDVKM.